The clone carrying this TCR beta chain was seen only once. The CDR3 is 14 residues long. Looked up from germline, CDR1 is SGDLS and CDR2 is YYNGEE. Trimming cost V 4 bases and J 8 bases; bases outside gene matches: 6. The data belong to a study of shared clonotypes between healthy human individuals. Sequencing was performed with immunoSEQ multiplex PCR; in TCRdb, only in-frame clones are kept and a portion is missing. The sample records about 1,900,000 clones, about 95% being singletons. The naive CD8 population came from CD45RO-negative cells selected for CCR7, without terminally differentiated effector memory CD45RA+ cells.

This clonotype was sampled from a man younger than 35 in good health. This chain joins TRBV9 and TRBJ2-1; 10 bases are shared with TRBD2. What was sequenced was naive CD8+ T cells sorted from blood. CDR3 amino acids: CASSFSGRNDEQFF. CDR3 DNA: TGTGCCAGCAGCTTTAGCGGGAGGAACGATGAGCAGTTCTTC.